These 18 T cell receptor beta chains were sequenced from one sample in a study of T-cell reconstitution after alpha-beta-depleted transplantation in children. Unique molecular identifiers were used to barcode this TCRbeta library. Using its own MiXCR run on the PCR reads, TCRdb lists one record per CDR3 protein. Among 80,000 to 100,000 distinct CDR3 sequences listed, under 25% were seen once. Here the sequenced sample was PBMCs, taken before TCRalphabeta/CD19-depleted stem cell transplant. Every receptor here comes from a boy aged 2 to 10 with acute lymphoblastic leukemia, due to receive a stem cell transplant.

This chain connects TRBV12-3 or TRBV12-4 to TRBJ2-1; no reliable D call. The CDR3 has 19 residues. The V end was cut by 0 bases, the J end by 0 bases, with 18 bases between. The CDR3 region is CASSLARGGSRSSYNEQFF. CDR3 nucleotides: TGTGCCAGCAGTTTAGCGCGTGGCGGATCAAGGAGCTCCTACAATGAGCAGTTCTTC.

This clonotype was counted only a few times. V gene TRBV5-5 combines with J gene TRBJ1-5, with TRBD1 matching 10 bases. This CDR3 has 15 residues. Germline CDR1 and CDR2: SGHKS and YYEKEE (reference sequence). V was clipped by 2 bases and J by 5 bases; unmatched bases: 4. DNA of the CDR3: TGTGCCAGCAGCTTATCCGGGACAGGGGATCAGCCCCAGCATTTT. Translating gives CASSLSGTGDQPQHF. Full variable domain (rest looked up from reference TRBV5-5 and TRBJ1-5): DAGVTQSPTHLIKTRGQQVTLRCSPISGHKSVSWYQQVLGQGPQFIFQYYEKEERGRGNFPDRFSARQFPNYSSELNVNALLLGDSALYLCASSLSGTGDQPQHFGDGTRLSIL.

Only a few counts were recorded for this clonotype. V and J are TRBV7-9 and TRBJ2-1; 9 bases align to TRBD2. This CDR3 is built from 13 residues. The V gene end was trimmed by 0 bases and the J gene end by 10 bases; junction bases not matched to a gene: 1. Germline assignment: CDR1 SEHNR and CDR2 FQNEAQ (reference sequence). DNA of the CDR3: TGTGCCAGCAGCTTAGCCCTAGCGGGGGAGCAGTTCTTC. Translating it yields CASSLALAGEQFF.

This clonotype was detected only a few times. The rearrangement joins TRBV4-1 to TRBJ2-1; D might be TRBD1 (7 bases). The germline gives CDR1 MGHRA, CDR2 YSYEKL. The CDR3 totals 13 residues. Trimming removed 4 bases from V and 8 bases from J, with 12 bases in between. The CDR3 DNA is TGCGCCAGCAGCCCGGAGGGGGCGGATGAGCAGTTCTTC. It specifies CASSPEGADEQFF.

Comment on this clonotype: A single base separates this from a much larger clone, so it may be a read error. J is TRBJ2-3 and V is TRBV7-2, with TRBD2 matching over 7 bases. With V trimmed by 3 bases and J by 3 bases, 6 bases remained unmatched. This CDR3 has 15 amino acids. From germline, CDR1 is SGHTA and CDR2 FQGNSA. The CDR3 DNA reads as TGTACCAGCAGCTTTTGGCGGGGAGGGACAGATACGCAGTATTTT. Its translation: CTSSFWRGGTDTQYF.

This clonotype was seen a handful of times. V and J are TRBV20-1 and TRBJ2-7; 10 nucleotides match TRBD2. Germline CDR1 reads DFQATT; CDR2 reads SNEGSKA (reference sequence). This CDR3 contains 14 residues. Trimming removed 5 bases from V and 4 bases from J; junction bases left unmatched: 8. CDR3 sequence: CSAWTSGGSYEQYF. CDR3 DNA: TGCAGTGCTTGGACTAGCGGAGGGTCATACGAGCAGTACTTC.

This clonotype was seen more than once but under ten times. The chain has TRBV11-2 and TRBJ1-2; D is unclear. V was clipped by 5 bases and J by 6 bases, with 19 bases between them. Germline V gene data show CDR1 as SGHAT and CDR2 as FQNNGV. CDR3 length: 15 amino acids. The DNA for the CDR3 is TGTGCCAGCAGCCGACGTGGTGGGATTGGGGATGGCTACACCTTC. This gives the protein CASSRRGGIGDGYTF.

This clonotype occurred a few times. The CDR3 sequence is CSATTGLGTAEAFF. The DNA for the CDR3 is TGCAGTGCGACAACTGGGTTGGGTACGGCTGAAGCTTTCTTT. The V and J genes are TRBV20-1 and TRBJ1-1; D gene unclear. The germline V gene has CDR1 DFQATT and CDR2 SNEGSKA (reference sequence). The CDR3 spans 14 residues. V was shortened by 6 bases and J by 6 bases, with 20 bases between the two germline ends.

This clonotype has a handful of counts. The CDR3 DNA is TGTGCCAGCAGTTCCACGCGGAGCAATCAGCCCCAGCATTTT. Translating it yields CASSSTRSNQPQHF. The J gene is TRBJ1-5, the V gene TRBV28; D remains ambiguous. The CDR3 spans 14 residues. The germline CDR1 and CDR2 sequences are MDHEN and SYDVKM. The V end lost 4 bases, the J end lost 1 base, and 8 bases lay between the germline ends.

The rearrangement joins TRBV6-1 to TRBJ2-5; the D gene is possibly TRBD2 (7 bases). The germline V gene encodes CDR1 MNHNS and CDR2 SASEGT. V was shortened by 5 bases and J by 8 bases, with 27 bases between the two germline ends. The CDR3 sequence is 17 residues long. The CDR3 sequence is CASSKGGASGGSYTQYF. CDR3 DNA sequence: TGTGCCAGCAGTAAGGGGGGAGCTAGCGGAGGGTCCTATACCCAGTACTTC.

This clonotype showed up just a few times. The V call is TRBV29-1, the J call TRBJ1-5; the D gene is possibly TRBD1 (6 bases). Germline loops: CDR1 SQVTM, CDR2 ANQGSEA. The V end lost 4 bases, the J end lost 6 bases, and 13 bases lay between the germline ends. This CDR3 contains 13 residues. The CDR3 nucleotides are TGCAGCGTTGCCTCAGGGGATGGTCAGCCCCAGCATTTT. It codes for CSVASGDGQPQHF.

This chain connects TRBV3-1 to TRBJ2-1, with D maybe TRBD1 (6 bases). There are 15 residues in the CDR3. V gave up 4 bases and J gave up 2 bases, with 12 bases separating them. Per the germline V gene, CDR1 is LGHDT and CDR2 is YNNKEL (reference sequence). CDR3 region: CASSRKGQTYNEQFF. The DNA for the CDR3 is TGTGCCAGCAGCCGCAAAGGACAGACCTACAATGAGCAGTTCTTC.

This clonotype was detected a few times. The chain is built from TRBV4-1 and TRBJ2-7; D is possibly TRBD1 (5 bases). V was trimmed by 0 bases and J by 3 bases, leaving 12 bases between them. CDR3 length: 15 amino acids. Per the germline V gene, CDR1 is MGHRA and CDR2 is YSYEKL. The CDR3 DNA sequence: TGCGCCAGCAGCCAAGAGCAAGCAGGGTTCTACGAGCAGTACTTC. This encodes CASSQEQAGFYEQYF.

V is TRBV7-3 and J is TRBJ2-1; no reliable D call. There are 14 residues in the CDR3. Germline CDR1 and CDR2: SGHTA and FQGTGA. Trimming stripped 2 bases from V and 7 bases from J, with 12 bases between. The CDR3 bases are TGTGCCAGCAGCTTAGGTAGTACCCTAAATGAGCAGTTCTTC. Translation gives CASSLGSTLNEQFF.

Only a few counts were recorded for this clonotype. The V call is TRBV27, the J call TRBJ2-1; maybe TRBD1 (6 bases). The CDR3 runs to 15 residues. Germline V gene lookup returns CDR1 MNHEY and CDR2 SMNVEV (reference sequence). V was pared by 0 bases and J by 2 bases, with 8 bases between. This CDR3 is CASSLSGGTYNEQFF. CDR3 in DNA: TGTGCCAGCAGTTTATCAGGGGGTACCTACAATGAGCAGTTCTTC.

This clonotype was picked up a small number of times. V usage is TRBV5-6 and J usage is TRBJ2-7; TRBD1 agrees at 7 bases. After removal of 4 bases from V and 3 bases from J, the junction contained 10 bases not matched to a gene. The CDR3 sequence is 15 residues long. Germline CDR1 SGHDT, CDR2 YYEEEE. This CDR3 reads CASSQIDRVVYEQYF. CDR3 bases: TGTGCCAGCAGCCAAATAGACAGGGTCGTCTACGAGCAGTACTTC. Full variable domain (rest looked up from reference TRBV5-6 and TRBJ2-7): DAGVTQSPTHLIKTRGQQVTLRCSPKSGHDTVSWYQQALGQGPQFIFQYYEEEERQRGNFPDRFSGHQFPNYSSELNVNALLLGDSALYLCASSQIDRVVYEQYFGPGTRLTVT.

This clonotype was recorded at least ten times. One junction end does not reproduce the germline sequence, and a read error may be involved. This chain links TRBV9 with TRBJ2-2; unclear D gene. Germline assignment: CDR1 SGDLS and CDR2 YYNGEE. The CDR3 loop spans 14 amino acids. The CDR3 is CASTVDVNTGELFF. The DNA of the CDR3 is TGTGCCAGCACCGTAGACGTGAACACCGGGGAGCTGTTTTTT.

This clonotype was seen more than once but under ten times. The genes are TRBV27 and TRBJ2-7, with 9 bases fitting TRBD2. The length of the CDR3 is 14 residues. From germline, CDR1 is MNHEY and CDR2 SMNVEV (reference sequence). V was pared by 2 bases and J by 5 bases, with 4 bases of the junction left unmatched. The CDR3: CASSLGAGGNEQYF. CDR3 bases: TGTGCCAGCAGTTTAGGAGCGGGAGGTAACGAGCAGTACTTC.